These 20 T cell receptor beta chains came from one sample sequenced in a study of T cell changes during pregnancy in multiple sclerosis. Clones were read by immunoSEQ multiplex PCR, and TCRdb kept only the in-frame ones, dropping some. The sample yields around 61,000 clones, more than 80% seen once. Sequences were derived from peripheral blood, sampled in the first trimester of pregnancy. The receptors derive from a female donor in good health, enrolled as a control in a pregnancy study.

This rearrangement joins TRBV4-3 to TRBJ1-2, with 9 nucleotides matching TRBD1. Looked up from germline, CDR1 is LGHNA and CDR2 is YSLEER. The CDR3 runs 14 residues. V shed 1 base and J 14 bases; nucleotides not matched to a gene: 11. CDR3 loop: CASSQVSLQGAWTF. The CDR3 DNA sequence: TGCGCCAGCAGCCAAGTGTCATTACAGGGGGCGTGGACCTTC.

This clone was detected once. The rearrangement uses TRBV14 and TRBJ2-7; TRBD1 is a possible D gene (6 bases). V lost 4 bases and J lost 1, with 14 bases in between. Germline loops: CDR1 SGHDN, CDR2 FVKESK. There are 15 residues in the CDR3. The CDR3 DNA follows: TGTGCCAGCAGCCCAATGGGGGCTGAGTCCTACGAGCAGTACTTC. This sequence encodes CASSPMGAESYEQYF.

The genes are TRBV7-2 and TRBJ1-1; perhaps TRBD1 as D (6 bases). Germline CDR1 and CDR2: SGHTA and FQGNSA. The ends were cut back, 4 bases at V and 2 bases at J, with 11 bases in the middle. The CDR3 extends over 14 amino acids. This chain's CDR3 is CASSSPDRNTEAFF. The CDR3 DNA reads as TGTGCCAGCAGCTCACCGGACAGAAACACTGAAGCTTTCTTT.

V gene TRBV2 combines with J gene TRBJ2-1; D perhaps matches TRBD2 (6 bases). Trimming cost V 8 bases and J 8 bases, with 16 bases left between them. The CDR3 runs 13 residues. Germline-derived CDR1 and CDR2 are SNHLY and FYNNEI. The CDR3 region has the DNA TGTGCCAGCGAGCGGGTAAGGTATGATGAGCAGTTCTTC. Its protein product is CASERVRYDEQFF.

The V call is TRBV6-6, the J call TRBJ2-7, with TRBD1 matching 8 bases. This CDR3 comprises 16 residues. The germline V gene encodes CDR1 MNHNY and CDR2 SVGAGI (reference sequence). Trimming took 2 bases from V and 2 from J; bases not matched to a gene: 8. Written as DNA, the CDR3 is TGTGCCAGCAGTTACCTTGGACAGGGCCCAACCTACGAGCAGTACTTC. As protein: CASSYLGQGPTYEQYF.

V and J are TRBV19 and TRBJ1-4; TRBD1 matches 8 bases. J was trimmed by 0 bases and V by 6 bases; bases with no gene match: 6. The CDR3 is 16 amino acids. In germline, CDR1 is LNHDA, CDR2 SQIVND (reference sequence). CDR3 in amino acids: CASSQTTGATNEKLFF. Written as DNA, the CDR3 is TGTGCCAGTAGCCAAACGACAGGGGCAACTAATGAAAAACTGTTTTTT.

The rearrangement links TRBV9 to TRBJ1-1, with D possibly being TRBD1 (6 bases). V lost 4 bases and J lost 1, with 11 bases in between. This CDR3 is built from 14 residues. Germline CDR1 reads SGDLS; CDR2 reads YYNGEE. The CDR3 here is CASSSRGQNTEAFF. As DNA, the CDR3 is TGTGCCAGCAGCTCGAGGGGACAGAACACTGAAGCTTTCTTT.

A single count supports this clone. The rearrangement uses TRBV6-1 and TRBJ1-2, with TRBD1 matching 8 bases. The CDR3 spans 15 residues. Germline loops: CDR1 MNHNS, CDR2 SASEGT. J gave up 4 bases and V 5 bases, and 9 bases lay outside the gene matches. CDR3 nucleotides: TGTGCCAGCAGTTGGGAGGGGACAGGAGGCTATGGCTACACCTTC. Protein product: CASSWEGTGGYGYTF.

With regard to this clone: Other DNA sequences of this sample code for an identical CDR3. This sequence joins TRBV4-3 and TRBJ2-1; D remains unclear. Germline CDR1 and CDR2: LGHNA and YSLEER. This CDR3 has 14 amino acids. V was trimmed by 0 bases and J by 5 bases, leaving 8 bases between them. The CDR3 region is CASSQDRGNNEQFF. The DNA of the CDR3 is TGCGCCAGCAGCCAAGATCGCGGAAACAATGAGCAGTTCTTC.

The chain uses TRBV19 and TRBJ2-7; TRBD1 aligns across 8 bases. CDR1 and CDR2 from the germline V gene are LNHDA and SQIVND (reference sequence). V lost 4 bases to trimming and J lost 3 bases; unmatched junction nucleotides: 8. The CDR3 is 15 residues long. As DNA, the CDR3 is TGTGCCAGTAGTAAATCGGCAGGGGGCCTCTACGAGCAGTACTTC. It codes for CASSKSAGGLYEQYF.

This rearrangement joins TRBV9 to TRBJ2-2; tentative D call: TRBD1 (5 bases). Per germline, CDR1 SGDLS and CDR2 YYNGEE. The CDR3 loop spans 13 amino acids. The V end lost 9 bases, the J end lost 2 bases, and 11 bases lay between the germline ends. The CDR3 sequence: CATARGNTGELFF. As DNA, the CDR3 is TGTGCCACGGCAAGGGGTAACACCGGGGAGCTGTTTTTT. Variable domain in full (rest from reference TRBV9 and TRBJ2-2): DSGVTQTPKHLITATGQRVTLRCSPRSGDLSVYWYQQSLDQGLQFLIQYYNGEERAKGNILERFSAQQFPDLHSELNLSSLELGDSALYFCATARGNTGELFFGEGSRLTVL.

This chain joins TRBV18 and TRBJ1-5; weak D call: TRBD1 (5 bases). V lost 3 bases and J lost 0, with 18 bases in between. The CDR3 is 18 residues long. Germline loops: CDR1 KGHSH, CDR2 LQKENI. The CDR3 coding sequence is TGTGCCAGCTCACCTTCGAGATCTGACAGATATAGCAATCAGCCCCAGCATTTT. This translates into CASSPSRSDRYSNQPQHF.

V gene TRBV9 combines with J gene TRBJ1-2, with 7 positions matching TRBD1. The CDR3 covers 13 residues. The V gene end was trimmed by 3 bases and the J gene end by 8 bases; junction bases not matched to a gene: 7. CDR1 and CDR2 from the germline V gene are SGDLS and YYNGEE. The chain's CDR3 is CASSDETGRGYTF. The CDR3 DNA reads TGTGCCAGCAGCGACGAGACAGGGCGAGGCTACACCTTC.

Details on this clone: This sample includes further DNA sequences coding for the same CDR3. The CDR3 loop is CATSSGLAGGTDTQYF. The CDR3 DNA reads TGTGCCACCAGCAGTGGATTAGCGGGGGGTACAGATACGCAGTATTTT. The chain couples TRBV15 to TRBJ2-3; TRBD2 matches 10 bases. Germline CDR1 reads LNHNV; CDR2 reads YYDKDF (reference sequence). Losses at the gene ends were 3 bases for V and 3 bases for J; bases not matched to a gene: 6. The CDR3 runs 16 residues.

CDR3 sequence reads: CASRPGQSYNSPLHF. CDR3 in DNA: TGTGCCAGCAGACCGGGACAGTCTTATAATTCACCCCTCCACTTT. V gene TRBV5-4 combines with J gene TRBJ1-6; 7 nucleotides match TRBD1. The CDR3 has 15 amino acids. Germline CDR1 reads SGHNT; CDR2 reads YYREEE (reference sequence). V lost 5 bases, J lost 4 bases, and 6 bases stayed unmatched.

V gene TRBV11-3 combines with J gene TRBJ1-1; D uncertain. Germline V gives CDR1 SGHNT, CDR2 YENEEA. Trimming removed 3 bases at V and 2 bases at J, with 7 bases between. The CDR3 sequence is 13 residues long. CDR3 in amino acids: CASSFTENTEAFF. CDR3 bases: TGTGCCAGCAGCTTTACAGAAAACACTGAAGCTTTCTTT.

The rearrangement links TRBV7-2 to TRBJ1-1; D uncertain. Germline assignment: CDR1 SGHTA and CDR2 FQGNSA. CDR3 size: 14 residues. The V gene lost 2 bases and the J gene lost 1 base, with 8 bases spanning the gap. CDR3 sequence: CASSLSEGNTEAFF. The CDR3 coding sequence is TGTGCCAGCAGCTTATCAGAGGGGAACACTGAAGCTTTCTTT.

This clone was detected once. V is TRBV6-5 and J is TRBJ1-2; the D gene is possibly TRBD1 (6 bases). Trimming cost V 6 bases and J 5 bases, with 16 bases left between them. This CDR3 has 14 amino acids. CDR1 and CDR2 (germline): MNHEY, SVGAGI. As DNA, the CDR3 is TGTGCCAGCAGCTCAACAGGGAGGGATTATGGCTACACCTTC. Translation: CASSSTGRDYGYTF.

The chain employs TRBV7-2 and TRBJ2-3; a weak D match, TRBD2 (7 bases). From germline, CDR1 is SGHTA and CDR2 FQGNSA. The CDR3 length is 16 residues. Trimming left V 2 bases short and J 5 bases short, with 17 bases between. The DNA of the CDR3 is TGTGCCAGCAGCTTATCGACCCGGGGGGCCGTAGATACGCAGTATTTT. It yields the protein CASSLSTRGAVDTQYF.

This clone was seen a few times. The rearrangement uses TRBV5-4 and TRBJ2-5, with TRBD2 matching over 12 bases. The CDR3 is 15 amino acids. Looked up from germline, CDR1 is SGHNT and CDR2 is YYREEE (reference sequence). V trimming: 4 bases; J trimming: 3 bases; junction bases outside the gene matches: 4. Written as DNA, the CDR3 is TGTGCCAGCAGCACCGGACTAGCGGGGAAAGAGACCCAGTACTTC. Translation gives CASSTGLAGKETQYF. The full variable domain, completed using reference TRBV5-4 and TRBJ2-5, is ETGVTQSPTHLIKTRGQQVTLRCSSQSGHNTVSWYQQALGQGPQFIFQYYREEENGRGNFPPRFSGLQFPNYSSELNVNALELDDSALYLCASSTGLAGKETQYFGPGTRLLVL.